This T cell receptor (beta chain) appears in the sequencing data of a study of blood T cell repertoires in COVID-19. Overall study context: The United States, Italy and Spain supplied acute and convalescent COVID-19 samples. Nucleic acid was either cDNA or gDNA, and it came from T cells, B-cell-depleted T cells, or PBMCs.

Per the original methods: By means of reference gene primer amplification, nucleated cell counts were estimated. Sequencing was performed with immunoSEQ multiplex PCR; in TCRdb, only in-frame clones are kept and a portion is missing. V, J and clone size were drawn from that table, and D and trimming were deduced from the DNA. This table has about 100,000 clones, around nine tenths appearing once. Germline CDR1 and CDR2: MNHEY and SMNVEV (reference sequence). The CDR3 runs 17 residues. The trim removed 7 bases at V and 5 bases at J, leaving 16 bases unmatched. V usage is TRBV27 and J usage is TRBJ2-2; 7 bases align to TRBD2. The sequence derives from a man older than 75 with acute or convalescent COVID-19. Sequenced input: peripheral blood. The CDR3 DNA reads TGTGCCAGCATCCTGGACTCCCAGCGGGAAGGTACCGGGGAGCTGTTTTTT. This codes for CASILDSQREGTGELFF.